This T cell receptor (beta chain) was sequenced for a study of shared clonotypes between healthy human individuals. As for the study in general: A couple of women and a few men aged 18 to 49 made up the donors. Three plates each covered CD4 naive and memory; CD8 naive two, CD8 memory one.

This table comes from immunoSEQ multiplex PCR, and its TCRdb copy is limited to in-frame clones, with some not included. This sample carries about 1.1 million clones, around three quarters of them seen once, and the ten largest clones take 0.4% to 0.55%. Details on this clone: Its specificity is unknown.

This CDR3 comprises 15 residues. Deletions cut 2 bases from V and 4 bases from J, with 12 bases between. Germline values: CDR1 SGHVS, CDR2 FNYEAQ. Study-wide results and caveats: Shared across a handful of donors were around 5% of the naive CD4 clonotypes. Naive subsets usually exceeded memory subsets in estimated richness.

The chain couples TRBV7-6 to TRBJ1-3; TRBD1 might be the D (6 bases). Sample: memory CD4+ T cells from PBMCs. The subset was: CD45RA-negative fraction. The receptor's source is a man between 18 and 35 years old in good health. Some clones in this sample may be carry-over from other donors' samples. The CDR3, as DNA: TGTGCCAGCAGCTTAAAGCAGGGGTCAGGAAACACCATATATTTT. Protein: CASSLKQGSGNTIYF.